The 4 T cell receptor beta chains below come from one sample, sequenced in a study of blood T cells in healthy people across ages. A second PCR, run for about 6 to 11 cycles, used a sample-barcoded 5' primer plus a J-beta primer mix. TCRdb reprocessed the 5' RACE reads with MiXCR, giving one entry per CDR3 protein. The sample gives 1.8 million or so distinct CDR3 sequences, roughly two fifths of which show up once; more than 20% is in the top ten. The sequenced material came from blood. The receptors were gathered from a human donor in good health.

The chain recombines TRBV12-3 or TRBV12-4 with TRBJ2-7, with a weak D call TRBD1 (5 bases). With 8 bases removed from V and 4 bases from J, the gap between germline ends came to 12 bases. This CDR3 has 12 amino acids. The CDR3 spells CASGSQAYEQYF. In nucleotides, the CDR3 is TGTGCCAGCGGGTCACAGGCGTACGAGCAGTACTTC.

This sequence joins TRBV20-1 and TRBJ1-4; D unclear. Germline V gives CDR1 DFQATT, CDR2 SNEGSKA (reference sequence). The CDR3 length is 14 residues. V dropped 3 bases and J dropped 0 bases, with 8 bases sitting between them. Here the CDR3 reads CSASWTATNEKLFF. CDR3 bases: TGCAGTGCTAGTTGGACGGCAACTAATGAAAAACTGTTTTTT.

The V and J genes are TRBV20-1 and TRBJ2-5, with 7 bases that match TRBD2. Germline assignment: CDR1 DFQATT and CDR2 SNEGSKA (reference sequence). CDR3 length equals 13 residues. With V trimmed by 6 bases and J by 3 bases, 7 bases remained unmatched. CDR3 sequence reads: CSAPMGGEETQYF. DNA for the CDR3: TGCAGTGCCCCCATGGGGGGGGAAGAGACCCAGTACTTC.

J is TRBJ1-1 and V is TRBV6-2 or TRBV6-3; D remains unclear. Trimming pared 2 bases from V and 4 bases from J, leaving 14 bases between. Germline lookup yields CDR1 MNHEY and CDR2 SVGEGT. This CDR3 comprises 15 residues. The CDR3 spells CASSYPHLGGTEAFF. CDR3 nucleotide sequence: TGTGCCAGCAGTTACCCCCACTTGGGTGGCACTGAAGCTTTCTTT.